The T cell receptor beta chain described here comes from a study of cytomegalovirus exposure and HLA in healthy donors. The PCR was carried out with 60 Vbeta primers and 13 Jbeta primers. Only in-frame clones appear in the TCRdb table, and some are missing; sequencing was by immunoSEQ multiplex PCR. This sample contains about 55,000 clones. As for this clone: The antigen remains unidentified.

Germline-derived CDR1 and CDR2 are GTSNPN and SVGIG (reference sequence). This CDR3 has 12 residues. General study findings and limits: With DRB1 most and HLA-C fewest, TCR association rates differed between HLA loci in a later analysis. The authors judged a highly shared variant cluster likely a sequencing artifact. V- and J-gene trimming of TCR beta was linked (in a later analysis) to a missense DCLRE1C variant.

The sequence came from a man between 50 and 59 years old in good health and CMV-seropositive. Sequencing input: PBMCs. This rearrangement joins TRBV30 to TRBJ1-1; D not certain. CDR3 in DNA: TGTTCATCGGAAATAGACTACACTGAAGCTTTCTTT. Translation: CSSEIDYTEAFF.